The rows below give T cell receptor beta chains drawn from one sample of a study of early T cells in non-severe SARS-CoV-2 infection. TCRdb redid the calling of the 5' RACE reads with MiXCR, one entry per CDR3 protein. The table shows about 64,000 distinct CDR3 sequences, with approximately 9.2% occurring only once. The starting material was whole blood, obtained at baseline. All receptors come from an adult who was a healthcare worker with PCR-confirmed SARS-CoV-2 infection or an uninfected control (not recorded which). The CDR3 runs from the conserved cysteine through the conserved F or W. The D gene is left open where the match is weak. Some rows mark clone size as missing; the rest say once, few, many or name a class of expanded clone.

v_call,d_call,j_call,clone_size,cdr3_nt,cdr3_aa
TRBV5-4,-,TRBJ2-3,few,TGTGCCAGCAGCTTGGCCAAAGCTAGCGCTCTAGATACGCAGTATTTT,CASSLAKASALDTQYF
TRBV20-1,-,TRBJ2-1,few,TGCAGTGCTAGAGGAGGGACTCCTAATTCCTACAATGAGCAGTTCTTC,CSARGGTPNSYNEQFF
TRBV14,-,TRBJ1-1,many,TGTGCCAGCAGCCAGGGGTCATACTGGACTGAAGCTTTCTTT,CASSQGSYWTEAFF
TRBV12-3/TRBV12-4,-,TRBJ2-2,many,TGTGCCAGCAGTTTAGCCAGGGGGGAAGGTACCGGGGAGCTGTTTTTT,CASSLARGEGTGELFF
TRBV12-3/TRBV12-4,-,TRBJ1-5,many,TGTGCCAGCAGTTTAGCAGGGGGCAATCAGCCCCAGCATTTT,CASSLAGGNQPQHF
TRBV6-1,-,TRBJ2-1,many,TGTGCCAGCCTACTTCCCCCCGGCTGGGCGAATGAGCAGTTCTTC,CASLLPPGWANEQFF
TRBV11-2,-,TRBJ2-7,few,TGTGCCAGCAGCTTGATGGTCGCTTCCTACGAGCAGTACTTC,CASSLMVASYEQYF
TRBV2,-,TRBJ1-3,few,TGTGCCAGCAGTGAAGCGGGGTTTGAGCCCTCTGGAAACACCATATATTTT,CASSEAGFEPSGNTIYF
TRBV7-2,TRBD2,TRBJ2-7,many,TGTGCCAGCAGATTACGAGCGGGGAGCTGGGGAGGGGAGCAGTACTTC,CASRLRAGSWGGEQYF
TRBV7-2,TRBD1,TRBJ2-4,few,TGTGCCAGCAGCTTTCCGGGACAGGGAAACATTCAGTACTTC,CASSFPGQGNIQYF
TRBV18,-,TRBJ2-2,few,TGTGCCAGCTCATCCAGGGTGGACGGGGAGCTGTTTTTT,CASSSRVDGELFF
TRBV27,TRBD1,TRBJ2-7,-,TGTGCCAGCAGCAAGACAGGGTACGAGCAGTACTTC,CASSKTGYEQYF
TRBV6-5,-,TRBJ2-2,many,TGTGCCAGTCGACAGGGAGGCACCGGGGAGCTGTTTTTT,CASRQGGTGELFF
TRBV3-1,TRBD2,TRBJ2-1,many,TGTGCCAGCAGCCTAATCGGACTAGCGGGAGACGGTTCCAATGAGCAGTTCTTC,CASSLIGLAGDGSNEQFF
TRBV6-5,TRBD2,TRBJ2-7,-,TGTGCCAGCAGGAATGGACTAGCGGGAAGCGAGCAGTACTTC,CASRNGLAGSEQYF
TRBV12-3/TRBV12-4,-,TRBJ2-7,few,TGTGCCAGCAGTTTCGGGTACACCTACGAGCAGTACTTC,CASSFGYTYEQYF
TRBV6-1,-,TRBJ1-3,many,TGTGCCAGCAGTGAAGATCGGTTCGGGTATCGTGGAAACACCATATATTTT,CASSEDRFGYRGNTIYF